These 5 T cell receptor beta chains originate from one sample sequenced in a study of blood T cell repertoires in COVID-19. Here immunoSEQ multiplex PCR was the method, and the copy in TCRdb shows in-frame clones only, minus some. The data contain 300,000 to 400,000 clones, roughly 90% of them seen just once; the ten biggest clones take up around 2.5%. The sample comprised PBMCs or T cells enriched from blood (not recorded which). These receptor sequences come from a man aged 60 to 75 who had recovered from COVID-19.

This chain uses TRBV28 with TRBJ1-5, with D perhaps TRBD1 (5 bases). Germline values: CDR1 MDHEN, CDR2 SYDVKM. The CDR3 runs 15 residues. The V end lost 5 bases, the J end lost 6 bases, and 17 bases lay between the germline ends. For the CDR3, the DNA is TGTGCCAGCAGTAACATTGGGGGGATAAGTCAGCCCCAGCATTTT. Its translation is CASSNIGGISQPQHF.

This chain connects TRBV2 to TRBJ1-6; maybe TRBD1 (6 bases). The CDR3 totals 14 residues. Per germline, CDR1 SNHLY and CDR2 FYNNEI. V dropped 4 bases and J dropped 7 bases, with 11 bases sitting between them. CDR3 loop: CASSVGAGNSPLHF. The CDR3 DNA follows: TGTGCCAGCAGTGTGGGGGCGGGCAATTCACCCCTCCACTTT.

This clone was picked up one time. The V and J genes are TRBV7-9 and TRBJ1-5; D ambiguous. With 5 bases removed from V and 4 bases from J, the gap between germline ends came to 6 bases. The V gene's germline CDR1 is SEHNR and CDR2 FQNEAQ (reference sequence). The CDR3 contains 12 residues. In DNA form, the CDR3 reads TGTGCCAGCAGCCTGGAGAATCAGCCCCAGCATTTT. Its translation: CASSLENQPQHF.

This sequence joins TRBV19 and TRBJ1-6; 11 bases line up with TRBD1. The CDR3 runs 15 residues. Germline-derived CDR1 and CDR2 are LNHDA and SQIVND (reference sequence). Germline trimming cut 6 bases from V and 6 bases from J; bases unmatched to any gene: 4. The CDR3 sequence: CASRGQGAPNSPLHF. The CDR3 nucleotides are TGTGCCAGTAGAGGACAGGGGGCACCTAATTCACCCCTCCACTTT.

The chain combines TRBV5-1 with TRBJ1-2; 11 nucleotides match TRBD1. V gave up 6 bases and J gave up 5 bases; unmatched junction bases: 9. CDR1 SGHRS and CDR2 YFSETQ come from the germline V gene. The length of the CDR3 is 15 residues. The CDR3 DNA is TGCGCCAGCAACCAAGGACAGGGGGCTCAGTATGGCTACACCTTC. It encodes CASNQGQGAQYGYTF.